These T cell receptor beta chains were read from a single sample in a study of OX40 agonist ivuxolimab in advanced cancers. Assay: immunoSEQ multiplex PCR; the TCRdb copy retains only in-frame clones and omits some. The data hold fewer than 85,000 clones, with 80% to 90% observed a single time. Sample: CD4+ or CD8+ T cells sorted from blood, taken in a trial of the OX40 agonist ivuxolimab. Receptors originate from an adult with an advanced solid tumor such as melanoma, head and neck, liver or kidney cancer. CDR3s leave out the opening cysteine and the closing phenylalanine or tryptophan.

V	J	CDR3
TRBV5-8	TRBJ1-6	ASSVRDRYNSPLH
TRBV5-6	TRBJ2-7	ASSLAGSSYEQY
TRBV28	TRBJ1-3	ASSTQGNTIY
TRBV6-6	TRBJ2-7	ASSSGVTSGRPY
TRBV30	TRBJ1-4	AWSVIGGGEKLF
TRBV18	TRBJ2-1	ASSPQAGDNEQF
TRBV4-1	TRBJ2-7	ASSQDATGSYYEQY
TRBV2	TRBJ1-2	ASSRQADYGYT
TRBV2	TRBJ1-3	AGRTSSGNTIY
TRBV4-3	TRBJ1-1	ASSRAPTGVVAEAF
TRBV5-1	TRBJ2-7	ASGPGLAYEQY
TRBV9	TRBJ2-1	ASSDYRGSTGYNEQF
TRBV13	TRBJ1-1	ASSLVRDRGRTEAF
TRBV7-2	TRBJ2-3	ASSPRQGEGTQY
TRBV6-1	TRBJ1-2	ASRATQGLYGYT
TRBV11-1	TRBJ2-3	ASSLGRGYTQY
TRBV5-6	TRBJ1-3	ASSFRGLNGNTIY
TRBV6-1	TRBJ2-1	ASSEVLYNEQF
TRBV28	TRBJ1-2	ASSLLGAYGYT
TRBV28	TRBJ1-5	ASSFGTGAYNQPQH
TRBV4-3	TRBJ2-5	ASSRRLAGQNDYQETQY
TRBV28	TRBJ1-1	ASSTTGGWTEAF
TRBV28	TRBJ1-1	ASSLGGVLFRTEAF
TRBV2	TRBJ2-1	ASKWGELGLEQF
TRBV2	TRBJ2-7	ASRRDREGSYEQY
TRBV29-1	TRBJ2-5	SVDLAGGPGETQY
TRBV28	TRBJ1-5	ASSLSPLYSNQPQH
TRBV6-5	TRBJ1-4	ASKPGGVSEKLF
TRBV5-1	TRBJ2-7	ASSRSDSSYEQY
TRBV15	TRBJ2-7	ATSSLLGTGRPYEQY
TRBV28	TRBJ2-7	ASSPTSGRHEQY
TRBV5-1	TRBJ2-5	ASSLAGSSQETQY
TRBV9	TRBJ1-2	ASSAIQGANGYT
TRBV18	TRBJ2-3	ASSQGDTQY
TRBV28	TRBJ2-7	ASRPGTSGYYEQY
TRBV11-2	TRBJ1-4	ASSLVPGGVEKLF
TRBV4-1	TRBJ2-1	ASSRGSQGYEQF